This T cell receptor (beta chain) was recovered during a study of CD8 T cells in ankylosing spondylitis. Findings of the study overall: Reportedly, matched ankylosing spondylitis synovial fluid was significantly enriched for disease-linked clones. What seemed typical of ankylosing spondylitis blood was a TCR beta motif built from about eight highly homologous variants.

V lost 4 bases and J lost 5; bases outside the gene matches: 6. The germline gives CDR1 KGHSH, CDR2 LQKENI. The CDR3 has 15 amino acids. TCRdb reanalysed the 5' RACE reads using MiXCR and keeps one entry per CDR3 protein. The repertoire consists of more than 150,000 distinct CDR3 sequences, with around a sixth occurring once and the leading ten covering around 4%. There are many counts of this clonotype. Its antigen is not identified. This sequence originates from a male donor between 5 and 29 years old with ankylosing spondylitis or in good health (not recorded which). The V gene is TRBV18, the J gene TRBJ1-5; TRBD1 matches at 9 bases. Sequencing was performed on blood, either unsorted or a sorted T cell fraction (not recorded which). The CDR3 DNA reads as TGTGCCAGCTCACAGGACAGGGGAAGGGATCAGCCCCAGCATTTT. This translates into CASSQDRGRDQPQHF.